Listed below are T cell receptor beta chains from one sample, sequenced in a study of blood T cell repertoires in COVID-19. The table came from immunoSEQ multiplex PCR; TCRdb's copy has only in-frame clones and leaves some out. The sample contains roughly 170,000 clones, roughly 81% of which appear only once. Sample: peripheral blood. These receptor sequences come from a man between 40 and 49 years old who had recovered from COVID-19. The CDR3 runs from the conserved cysteine through the conserved F or W. D genes are given only for firm matches. Part of the rows lack a size; the others show once, few, many or a class for expanded clones.

J: TRBJ1-1; V: TRBV12-5; D: -; size: -; DNA: TGTGCTAGTGGTTTTCGTCGGGGGAAGTACACTGAAGCTTTCTTT; CDR3: CASGFRRGKYTEAFF
J: TRBJ2-1; V: TRBV15; D: TRBD2; size: -; DNA: TGTGCCACCAGCAGGAGTAGCGGGGGGGCCTACAATGAGCAGTTCTTC; CDR3: CATSRSSGGAYNEQFF
J: TRBJ1-1; V: TRBV19; D: -; size: -; DNA: TGTGCCAGTAGTAAAGGCAGGGACATGAACACTGAAGCTTTCTTT; CDR3: CASSKGRDMNTEAFF
J: TRBJ1-6; V: TRBV25-1; D: -; size: once; DNA: TGTGCCAGCAGTCCCCACGGGGGCTCCTATAATTCACCCCTCCACTTT; CDR3: CASSPHGGSYNSPLHF
J: TRBJ2-2; V: TRBV6-5; D: TRBD2; size: -; DNA: TGTGCCAGCAGCACGGATCGGGGGGCCGGGGAGCTGTTTTTT; CDR3: CASSTDRGAGELFF
J: TRBJ1-5; V: TRBV7-8; D: -; size: once; DNA: TGTGCCAGCAGCTTAGTTTCTGGCAGTAATCAGCCCCAGCATTTT; CDR3: CASSLVSGSNQPQHF
J: TRBJ2-1; V: TRBV27; D: -; size: -; DNA: TGTGCCAGCAGGCGGACTCATTACAATGAGCAGTTCTTC; CDR3: CASRRTHYNEQFF
J: TRBJ1-1; V: TRBV7-9; D: TRBD1; size: -; DNA: TGTGCCAGCTACGAGGGGGCGAACACTGAAGCTTTCTTT; CDR3: CASYEGANTEAFF
J: TRBJ2-1; V: TRBV4-1; D: -; size: once; DNA: TGCGCCAGCAGCCAAGATGTAGCCATAAATTTGTATGAGCAGTTCTTC; CDR3: CASSQDVAINLYEQFF
J: TRBJ1-5; V: TRBV7-2; D: -; size: once; DNA: TGTGCCAGCAGCTTACGGCGGGAGAGCAATCAGCCCCAGCATTTT; CDR3: CASSLRRESNQPQHF
J: TRBJ1-1; V: TRBV5-4; D: -; size: -; DNA: TGTGCCAGCAGCTGGCGGGGGGGAAGCACTGAAGCTTTCTTT; CDR3: CASSWRGGSTEAFF
J: TRBJ2-3; V: TRBV18; D: -; size: -; DNA: TGTGCCAGCTCACCCGAGACAGTCACAGATACGCAGTATTTT; CDR3: CASSPETVTDTQYF
J: TRBJ2-3; V: TRBV7-9; D: -; size: few; DNA: TGTGCCAGCAGCTTGGGGCAGGGTCGATGGGATACGCAGTATTTT; CDR3: CASSLGQGRWDTQYF
J: TRBJ1-5; V: TRBV11-2; D: -; size: -; DNA: TGTGCCAGCAGCTCCTACAGCGGGCCGGAGGAGCCCCAGCATTTT; CDR3: CASSSYSGPEEPQHF
J: TRBJ1-1; V: TRBV6-5; D: -; size: -; DNA: TGTGCCAGCAGGGAGACTGAAGCTTTCTTT; CDR3: CASRETEAFF
J: TRBJ2-5; V: TRBV27; D: -; size: -; DNA: TGTGCCAGCAGTTTAGGCCTATCTAACCAAGAGGCCCAGTACTTC; CDR3: CASSLGLSNQEAQYF
J: TRBJ2-1; V: TRBV18; D: TRBD2; size: -; DNA: TGTGCCAGCTCACCGGAGACGGGGGGGCGGTGGTTCTTC; CDR3: CASSPETGGRWFF
J: TRBJ2-5; V: TRBV28; D: -; size: -; DNA: TGTGCCAGCAGTTTAGGCGCCGCAGGCCCACGTGTAGAGACCCAGTACTTC; CDR3: CASSLGAAGPRVETQYF
J: TRBJ1-2; V: TRBV19; D: TRBD1; size: -; DNA: TGTGCCAGTAGTTGGGACAGGGGCTACACCTTC; CDR3: CASSWDRGYTF
J: TRBJ1-1; V: TRBV7-9; D: -; size: many; DNA: TGTGCCAGCGAGGGACATATGAACACTGAAGCTTTCTTT; CDR3: CASEGHMNTEAFF
J: TRBJ1-5; V: TRBV7-4; D: TRBD1; size: -; DNA: TGTGCCAGCAGCTTACGTACACCGGGACAGCGATATCGGAGCAATCAGCCCCAGCATTTT; CDR3: CASSLRTPGQRYRSNQPQHF
J: TRBJ1-2; V: TRBV6-5; D: -; size: -; DNA: TGTGCCAGCAGCGGCGGGGGCTACACCTTC; CDR3: CASSGGGYTF
J: TRBJ1-1; V: TRBV27; D: -; size: -; DNA: TGTGCCAGCAGTTACGACAGTCTGAACACTGAAGCTTTCTTT; CDR3: CASSYDSLNTEAFF
J: TRBJ1-4; V: TRBV6-4; D: TRBD1; size: few; DNA: TGTGCCAGCAGTGACGAAGACAGGGACCCCTCTTTTAATGAAAAACTGTTTTTT; CDR3: CASSDEDRDPSFNEKLFF
J: TRBJ2-3; V: TRBV5-6; D: -; size: -; DNA: TGTGCCAGCAGCTTAAGCCCAAGCACAGATACGCAGTATTTT; CDR3: CASSLSPSTDTQYF
J: TRBJ2-7; V: TRBV9; D: TRBD2; size: once; DNA: TGTGCCAGCAGCGTAGGTAGCGGGTGGACCTACGAGCAGTACTTC; CDR3: CASSVGSGWTYEQYF
J: TRBJ2-1; V: TRBV7-2; D: -; size: -; DNA: TGTGCCAGCACCCTCCTAGGAGGGTTCCATGAGCAGTTCTTC; CDR3: CASTLLGGFHEQFF
J: TRBJ2-1; V: TRBV9; D: -; size: -; DNA: TGTGCCAGCAGACCCAGTGAGCAGTTCTTC; CDR3: CASRPSEQFF
J: TRBJ2-3; V: TRBV6-4; D: -; size: -; DNA: TGTGCCAGCAGTGACCCTGACTCCGCAGATACGCAGTATTTT; CDR3: CASSDPDSADTQYF
J: TRBJ2-3; V: TRBV5-6; D: TRBD2; size: -; DNA: TGTGCCAGCAGCTTGAGGTCTAGCGGGAAAAAAGATACGCAGTATTTT; CDR3: CASSLRSSGKKDTQYF
J: TRBJ2-7; V: TRBV11-2; D: TRBD1; size: -; DNA: TGTGCCAGCAGCTCCCACCCCCGGGACAGGGGTCACGAGCAGTACTTC; CDR3: CASSSHPRDRGHEQYF
J: TRBJ2-1; V: TRBV7-3; D: -; size: few; DNA: TGTGCCAGCAGCTCAGGTAACGATGAGCAGTTCTTC; CDR3: CASSSGNDEQFF
J: TRBJ1-2; V: TRBV5-8; D: -; size: -; DNA: TGTGCCAGCAGCTTGGGTCCTCTCCCTAACTATGGCTACACCTTC; CDR3: CASSLGPLPNYGYTF
J: TRBJ1-6; V: TRBV6-2/TRBV6-3; D: -; size: -; DNA: TGTGCCAGCAGTTACGTAGTCCCAAGTTCACCCCTCCACTTT; CDR3: CASSYVVPSSPLHF
J: TRBJ2-1; V: TRBV4-3; D: TRBD2; size: -; DNA: TGCGCCAGCAGCCAAACATATGGGACTACTCTAAATGAGCAGTTCTTC; CDR3: CASSQTYGTTLNEQFF
J: TRBJ1-1; V: TRBV3-1/TRBV3-2; D: TRBD1; size: -; DNA: TGTGCCAGCAGCCAAGTGGGACAGGGGTCTGAAGCTTTCTTT; CDR3: CASSQVGQGSEAFF
J: TRBJ1-3; V: TRBV24-1; D: -; size: -; DNA: TGTGCCACTCAGGGGATCGCGGGAAACACCATATATTTT; CDR3: CATQGIAGNTIYF